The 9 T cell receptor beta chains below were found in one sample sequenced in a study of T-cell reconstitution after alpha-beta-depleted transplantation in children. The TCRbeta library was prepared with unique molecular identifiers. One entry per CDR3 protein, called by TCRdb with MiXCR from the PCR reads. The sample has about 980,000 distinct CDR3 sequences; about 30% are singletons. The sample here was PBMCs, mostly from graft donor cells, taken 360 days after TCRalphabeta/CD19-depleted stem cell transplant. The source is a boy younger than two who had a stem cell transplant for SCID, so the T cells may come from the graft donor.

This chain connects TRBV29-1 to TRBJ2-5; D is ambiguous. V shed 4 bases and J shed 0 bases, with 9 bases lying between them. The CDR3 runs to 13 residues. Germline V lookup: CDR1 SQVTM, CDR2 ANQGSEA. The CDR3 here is CSVGGLYQETQYF. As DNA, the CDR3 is TGCAGCGTTGGTGGTTTGTACCAAGAGACCCAGTACTTC.

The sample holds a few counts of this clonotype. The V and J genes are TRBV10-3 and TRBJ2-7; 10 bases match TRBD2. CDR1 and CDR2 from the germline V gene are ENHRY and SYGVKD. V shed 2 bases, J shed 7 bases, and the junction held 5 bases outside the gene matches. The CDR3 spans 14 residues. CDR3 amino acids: CAISEGGLAVEQYF. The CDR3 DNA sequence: TGTGCCATCAGTGAGGGTGGACTAGCGGTGGAGCAGTACTTC.

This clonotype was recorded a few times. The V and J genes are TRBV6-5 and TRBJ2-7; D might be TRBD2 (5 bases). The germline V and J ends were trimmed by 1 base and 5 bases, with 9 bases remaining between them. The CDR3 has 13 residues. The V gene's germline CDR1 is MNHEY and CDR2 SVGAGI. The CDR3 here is CASSYWRFHEQYF. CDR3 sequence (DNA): TGTGCCAGCAGTTACTGGAGGTTCCACGAGCAGTACTTC.

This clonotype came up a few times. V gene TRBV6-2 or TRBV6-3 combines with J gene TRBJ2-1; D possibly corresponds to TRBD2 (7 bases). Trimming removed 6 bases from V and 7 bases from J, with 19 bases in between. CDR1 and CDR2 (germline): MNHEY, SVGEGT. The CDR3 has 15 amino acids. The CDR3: CASSHFRGGRNEQFF. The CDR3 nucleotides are TGTGCCAGCAGCCACTTTAGGGGGGGTAGAAATGAGCAGTTCTTC.

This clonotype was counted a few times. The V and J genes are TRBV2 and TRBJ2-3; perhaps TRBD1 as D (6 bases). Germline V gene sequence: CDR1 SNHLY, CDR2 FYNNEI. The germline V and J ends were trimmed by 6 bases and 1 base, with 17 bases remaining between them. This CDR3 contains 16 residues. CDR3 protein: CASRPGQGKGTDTQYF. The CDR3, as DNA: TGTGCCAGCAGGCCGGGACAAGGAAAAGGCACAGATACGCAGTATTTT.

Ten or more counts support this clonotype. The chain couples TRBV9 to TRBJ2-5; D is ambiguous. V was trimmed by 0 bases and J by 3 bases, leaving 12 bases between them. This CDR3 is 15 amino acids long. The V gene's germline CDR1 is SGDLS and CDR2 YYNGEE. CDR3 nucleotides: TGTGCCAGCAGCGTAGGGTCACAGCAAAAAGAGACCCAGTACTTC. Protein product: CASSVGSQQKETQYF.

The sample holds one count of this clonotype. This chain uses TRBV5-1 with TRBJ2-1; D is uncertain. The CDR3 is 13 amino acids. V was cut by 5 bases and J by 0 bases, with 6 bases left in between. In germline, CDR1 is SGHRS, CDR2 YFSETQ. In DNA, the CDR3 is TGCGCCAGCAGTGCTGGCTCCTACAATGAGCAGTTCTTC. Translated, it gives CASSAGSYNEQFF.

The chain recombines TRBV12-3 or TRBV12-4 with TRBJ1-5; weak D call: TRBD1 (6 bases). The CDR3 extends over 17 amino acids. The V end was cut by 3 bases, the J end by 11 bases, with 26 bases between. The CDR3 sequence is CASSFAPARDTGVAQHF. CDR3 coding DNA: TGTGCCAGCAGTTTTGCCCCCGCCCGGGACACCGGGGTGGCCCAGCATTTT.

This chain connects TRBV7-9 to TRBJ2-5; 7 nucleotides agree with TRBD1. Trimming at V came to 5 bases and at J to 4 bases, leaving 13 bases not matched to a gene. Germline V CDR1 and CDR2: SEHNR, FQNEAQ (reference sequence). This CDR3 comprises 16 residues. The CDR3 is CASSSVSGQSGETQYF. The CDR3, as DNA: TGTGCCAGCAGCAGCGTTTCGGGACAGTCCGGAGAGACCCAGTACTTC. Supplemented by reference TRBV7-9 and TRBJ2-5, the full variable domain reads DTGVSQNPRHKITKRGQNVTFRCDPISEHNRLYWYRQTLGQGPEFLTYFQNEAQLEKSRLLSDRFSAERPKGSFSTLEIQRTEQGDSAMYLCASSSVSGQSGETQYFGPGTRLLVL.